The entry that follows covers one TCR beta chain sequence. Ten or more counts support this clonotype. Its antigen is still unknown. Base-call qualities are not available, and no considerably larger clone is one nucleotide away. The listed sequencing device is Illumina Genome Analyzer IIx. The public reads were reprocessed in TCRdb via fastp at Q25 and MiXCR, keeping in-frame beta chains. Every entry covers one CDR3 protein and lists the most common genes and DNA from its rows. Recorded for this sample are under 55,000 distinct CDR3 sequences; 6% to 9.5% of them occurred a single time. The ten largest make up under 20% of the sample. This specimen belongs to a study of patients with pleural tuberculosis (dated 2014 in TCRdb). V lost 1 base and J lost 2 bases; the stretch between them is 9 bases long. CDR1 is given as SGHAT and CDR2 as FQNNGV, both from the germline V gene. From its cysteine to its phenylalanine, the CDR3 spans 14 amino acids. The CDR3 DNA has 42 bases and is translated from base 1.

The clonotype comes from a human donor with pleural tuberculosis. The V and J genes are TRBV11-2 and TRBJ2-7, with the identity of the D gene unclear. The DNA reads as follows: TGTGCCAGCAGCTTAGGACTGAACACCTACGAGCAGTACTTC. Translated, it reads CASSLGLNTYEQYF.